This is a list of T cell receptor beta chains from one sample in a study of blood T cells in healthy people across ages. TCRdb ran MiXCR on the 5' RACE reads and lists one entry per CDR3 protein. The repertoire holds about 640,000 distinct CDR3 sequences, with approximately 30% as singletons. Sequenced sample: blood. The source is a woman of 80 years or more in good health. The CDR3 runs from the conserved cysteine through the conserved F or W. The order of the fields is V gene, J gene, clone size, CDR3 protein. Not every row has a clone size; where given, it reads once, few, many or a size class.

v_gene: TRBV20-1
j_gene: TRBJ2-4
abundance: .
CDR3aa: CSAARQGENIQYF

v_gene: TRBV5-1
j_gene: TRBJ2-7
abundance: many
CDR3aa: CASSLKLPGGPYEQYF

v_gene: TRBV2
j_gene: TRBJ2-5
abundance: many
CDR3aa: CASSEALQETQYF

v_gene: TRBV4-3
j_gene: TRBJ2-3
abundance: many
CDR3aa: CASSQTRGALTDTQYF

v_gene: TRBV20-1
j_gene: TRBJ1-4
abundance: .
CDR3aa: CNARDRQGNEKLFF

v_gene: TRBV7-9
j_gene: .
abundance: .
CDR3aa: CASRLDTQETQYF

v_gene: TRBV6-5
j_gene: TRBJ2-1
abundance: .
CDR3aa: CANSYSTPSGAYNEQFF

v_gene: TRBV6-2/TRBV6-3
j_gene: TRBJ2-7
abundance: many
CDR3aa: CASLPTRGGFYEQYF

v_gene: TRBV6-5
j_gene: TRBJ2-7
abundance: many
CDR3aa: CASSYSRSRFSYNEQYF

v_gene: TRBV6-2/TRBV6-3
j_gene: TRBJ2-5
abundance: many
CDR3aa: CASSWWTSGAQETQYF

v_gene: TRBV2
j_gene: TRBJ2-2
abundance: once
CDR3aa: CASSADSNTGELFF

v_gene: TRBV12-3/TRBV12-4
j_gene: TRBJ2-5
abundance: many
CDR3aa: CASRPTGGAGETQYF

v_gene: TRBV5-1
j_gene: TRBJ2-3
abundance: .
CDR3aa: CASSLAGGRVDTQYF

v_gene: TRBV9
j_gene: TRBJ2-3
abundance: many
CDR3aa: CASSVEGTDTQYF

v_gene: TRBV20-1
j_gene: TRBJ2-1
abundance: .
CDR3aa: CSARARAGGRGNPYNEQFF

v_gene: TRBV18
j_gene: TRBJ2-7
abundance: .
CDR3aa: CASSPGTGGSLLEQYF

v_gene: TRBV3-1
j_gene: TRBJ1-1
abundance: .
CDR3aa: CASSHPGMDTEAFF